This entry lists 15 T cell receptor beta chains sequenced from one sample in a study of PD-1 blockade in classical Hodgkin lymphoma. Measured with immunoSEQ multiplex PCR; TCRdb has only the in-frame clones, and not every one. The sample includes about 43,000 clones, about 65% of them seen just once. Each patient relapsed following autologous stem cell transplantation, and prior brentuximab vedotin exposure differed. Here the sequenced sample was peripheral blood mononuclear cells (PBMCs), taken before the second cycle of nivolumab. All receptors derive from a human donor with classical Hodgkin lymphoma.

V usage is TRBV4-2 and J usage is TRBJ1-2, with no clear D. The CDR3 has 15 residues. Trimming pared 0 bases from V and 6 bases from J, leaving 14 bases between. Germline V CDR1 and CDR2: LGHNA, YNFKEQ. This chain's CDR3 is CASSQDWGRSDGYTF. The CDR3 DNA reads TGTGCCAGCAGCCAAGATTGGGGAAGGAGCGATGGCTACACCTTC.

The chain carries TRBV28 and TRBJ1-2, with D perhaps matching TRBD1 (5 bases). V lost 6 bases and J 5 bases, leaving 22 bases between the germline ends. The CDR3 sequence is 16 residues long. Germline CDR1 MDHEN, CDR2 SYDVKM. CDR3 residues: CASSPTAGGGEYGYTF. The DNA of the CDR3 is TGTGCCAGCAGCCCCACCGCCGGTGGGGGGGAGTATGGCTACACCTTC.

This chain joins TRBV7-6 and TRBJ2-1, with D unclear. This CDR3 is built from 16 residues. V was pared by 3 bases and J by 0 bases, with 12 bases between. CDR1 and CDR2 from the germline V gene are SGHVS and FNYEAQ. CDR3 DNA sequence: TGTGCCAGCAGCTTCGCAGGTGAAGGCTCCTACAATGAGCAGTTCTTC. Translated: CASSFAGEGSYNEQFF.

This sequence joins TRBV7-3 and TRBJ2-2, with D perhaps TRBD1 (6 bases). This CDR3 spans 16 amino acids. V lost 4 bases, J lost 6 bases, and 18 bases lay in between. Germline V gives CDR1 SGHTA, CDR2 FQGTGA. CDR3 nucleotides: TGTGCCAGCAGCTCCCAGGGGACCCCCGACGCCGGGGAGCTGTTTTTT. It is translated as CASSSQGTPDAGELFF.

The V gene is TRBV10-3, the J gene TRBJ2-7; D could derive from TRBD1 or TRBD2 (5 bases each). V lost 3 bases to trimming and J lost 2 bases, with 14 bases between them. Germline-derived CDR1 and CDR2 are ENHRY and SYGVKD. There are 15 residues in the CDR3. This CDR3 is CAISDPGLGAYEQYF. The CDR3 region has the DNA TGTGCCATCAGTGACCCGGGTCTGGGGGCCTACGAGCAGTACTTC.

The J gene is TRBJ2-5, the V gene TRBV6-5; 7 nucleotides match TRBD1. The germline V gene encodes CDR1 MNHEY and CDR2 SVGAGI. Unmatched junction bases numbered 12, after V lost 4 bases and J lost 4 bases. The CDR3 contains 16 residues. CDR3 nucleotide sequence: TGTGCCAGCAGTTTACGTCGGACAGGCGTGTCAGAGACCCAGTACTTC. Translating gives CASSLRRTGVSETQYF.

This clone is a singleton in its sample. This rearrangement joins TRBV19 to TRBJ2-2; D is unclear. V was clipped by 3 bases and J by 0 bases, with 11 bases between them. Germline CDR1 and CDR2: LNHDA and SQIVND (reference sequence). CDR3 length: 16 residues. Here the CDR3 DNA reads TGTGCCAGTAGTATCTGGCAGCAAGCGAACACCGGGGAGCTGTTTTTT. Protein: CASSIWQQANTGELFF.

The table lists this clone with a few counts. V usage is TRBV7-9 and J usage is TRBJ2-1; tentative D call: TRBD1 (6 bases). The CDR3 extends over 15 amino acids. The germline CDR1 and CDR2 sequences are SEHNR and FQNEAQ (reference sequence). Trimming cost V 1 base and J 4 bases, with 11 bases left between them. Here the CDR3 DNA reads TGTGCCAGCAGCTTAGTCGACAGGCTATACAATGAGCAGTTCTTC. It encodes CASSLVDRLYNEQFF.

The chain joins TRBV11-2 to TRBJ2-7; perhaps TRBD1 as D (6 bases). The germline V and J ends were trimmed by 5 bases and 3 bases, with 11 bases remaining between them. Germline CDR1 is SGHAT and CDR2 is FQNNGV. The CDR3 consists of 13 residues. The CDR3 nucleotides read TGTGCCAGCAGCCAGGGGCCGGTCTACGAGCAGTACTTC. As protein: CASSQGPVYEQYF.

This chain uses TRBV28 with TRBJ2-1, with TRBD2 as a possible D gene (8 bases). CDR3 length equals 16 residues. With 8 bases removed from V and 8 bases from J, the gap between germline ends came to 25 bases. Germline CDR1 and CDR2: MDHEN and SYDVKM. CDR3 in amino acids: CASELGTAGEVYEQFF. The CDR3 DNA reads TGTGCCAGCGAATTAGGGACAGCGGGAGAGGTCTATGAGCAGTTCTTC. The full variable domain, in which reference TRBV28 and TRBJ2-1 provide the parts outside the CDR3, is DVKVTQSSRYLVKRTGEKVFLECVQDMDHENMFWYRQDPGLGLRLIYFSYDVKMKEKGDIPEGYSVSREKKERFSLILESASTNQTSMYLCASELGTAGEVYEQFFGPGTRLTVL.

The J gene is TRBJ2-1, the V gene TRBV9; TRBD2 agrees at 13 bases. Per the germline V gene, CDR1 is SGDLS and CDR2 is YYNGEE. This CDR3 is 16 amino acids long. Unmatched junction bases numbered 8, after V lost 4 bases and J lost 7 bases. The CDR3 spells CASSPRLAGGHNEQFF. DNA of the CDR3: TGTGCCAGCAGCCCTCGACTAGCGGGGGGCCATAATGAGCAGTTCTTC.

The genes are TRBV14 and TRBJ2-1; 8 nucleotides line up with TRBD2. The CDR3 spans 15 residues. After removal of 6 bases from V and 5 bases from J, the junction contained 9 bases not matched to a gene. CDR1 is SGHDN and CDR2 is FVKESK in the germline V gene. The CDR3 spells CASRPEAGADNEQFF. For the CDR3, the DNA is TGTGCCAGCAGACCCGAAGCGGGGGCCGACAATGAGCAGTTCTTC.

The chain joins TRBV9 to TRBJ1-5; a weak D match, TRBD1 (5 bases). Trimming pared 4 bases from V and 5 bases from J, leaving 16 bases between. The CDR3 loop spans 15 amino acids. CDR1 and CDR2 (germline): SGDLS, YYNGEE. The CDR3: CASSPRDGSYQPQHF. The CDR3 nucleotides are TGTGCCAGCAGCCCACGGGACGGTTCGTATCAGCCCCAGCATTTT.

This clone appeared many times. J is TRBJ1-2 and V is TRBV7-9; a weak D match, TRBD1 (5 bases). CDR1 and CDR2 (germline): SEHNR, FQNEAQ (reference sequence). Trimming took off 8 bases at V and 5 bases at J, with 15 bases between the two ends. The CDR3 has 13 residues. The CDR3 protein is CASAGGMGYGYTF. The DNA for the CDR3 is TGTGCCAGCGCTGGGGGGATGGGTTATGGCTACACCTTC.

V gene TRBV28 combines with J gene TRBJ2-1; 9 bases line up with TRBD1. This CDR3 is built from 16 residues. V shed 3 bases, J shed 5 bases, and the junction held 8 bases outside the gene matches. Germline CDR1 and CDR2: MDHEN and SYDVKM. The CDR3 nucleotides are TGTGCCAGCAGTTTGATCGGGACAGGGCTCCACAATGAGCAGTTCTTC. It translates to CASSLIGTGLHNEQFF.